Listed here are 28 T cell receptor beta chains from one sample, sequenced in a study of cytomegalovirus exposure and HLA in healthy donors. TCRdb keeps only in-frame clones here, not all; method: immunoSEQ multiplex PCR. The repertoire has about 220,000 clones, over 80% of them found once; the top ten carry around 15%. The sequencing input was PBMCs. Receptors originate from a woman younger than 45 in good health and CMV-seropositive.

This clone was observed a single time. This rearrangement joins TRBV5-1 to TRBJ1-2; D uncertain. Deletions cut 1 base from V and 4 bases from J, with 11 bases between. The germline V gene has CDR1 SGHRS and CDR2 YFSETQ. The CDR3 length is 14 residues. The CDR3 spells CASSLRADLYGYTF. For the CDR3, the DNA is TGCGCCAGCAGCTTGAGGGCAGACCTCTATGGCTACACCTTC. The variable domain in full, with the rest retrieved from reference TRBV5-1 and TRBJ1-2, is KAGVTQTPRYLIKTRGQQVTLSCSPISGHRSVSWYQQTPGQGLQFLFEYFSETQRNKGNFPGRFSGRQFSNSRSEMNVSTLELGDSALYLCASSLRADLYGYTFGSGTRLTVV.

The rearrangement uses TRBV5-1 and TRBJ2-1, with D maybe TRBD2 (7 bases). The CDR3 is made up of 18 amino acids. Trimming left V 0 bases short and J 3 bases short, with 19 bases between. Germline V gives CDR1 SGHRS, CDR2 YFSETQ. DNA for the CDR3: TGCGCCAGCAGCTTGGAGGGGGACTATCTAAATCTCTACAATGAGCAGTTCTTC. Its translation is CASSLEGDYLNLYNEQFF. The whole variable domain, remainder taken from reference TRBV5-1 and TRBJ2-1, is KAGVTQTPRYLIKTRGQQVTLSCSPISGHRSVSWYQQTPGQGLQFLFEYFSETQRNKGNFPGRFSGRQFSNSRSEMNVSTLELGDSALYLCASSLEGDYLNLYNEQFFGPGTRLTVL.

CDR3 DNA: TGTGCCTGGAGTGTAAACAGCAATCAGCCCCAGCATTTT. As protein: CAWSVNSNQPQHF. This chain connects TRBV30 to TRBJ1-5; D is uncertain. With 0 bases removed from V and 1 base from J, the gap between germline ends came to 4 bases. The germline V gene encodes CDR1 GTSNPN and CDR2 SVGIG (reference sequence). The CDR3 extends over 13 amino acids.

About this clone itself: The same CDR3 arises from other DNA sequences in this sample as well. The V call is TRBV28, the J call TRBJ2-7; D not certain. V was cut by 2 bases and J by 1 base, with 3 bases left in between. This CDR3 has 12 amino acids. CDR1 and CDR2 from the germline V gene are MDHEN and SYDVKM. CDR3 in DNA: TGTGCCAGCAGTTTAAGGTCCTACGAGCAGTACTTC. Its protein product is CASSLRSYEQYF.

Worth noting for this clone: This sample also contains other DNA sequences that code for the same CDR3. The chain has TRBV2 and TRBJ1-1; D uncertain. The germline V gene encodes CDR1 SNHLY and CDR2 FYNNEI. The CDR3 is 11 amino acids. V lost 6 bases, J lost 0 bases, and 2 bases lay in between. CDR3 protein: CASSLNTEAFF. DNA of the CDR3: TGTGCCAGCAGCCTGAACACTGAAGCTTTCTTT.

This chain joins TRBV7-2 and TRBJ2-3; no definite D call. Trimming cost V 5 bases and J 0 bases, with 9 bases left between them. Germline V CDR1 and CDR2: SGHTA, FQGNSA. The CDR3 sequence is 14 residues long. The CDR3 sequence is CASSPKTSTDTQYF. In DNA, the CDR3 is TGTGCCAGCAGCCCCAAAACTAGCACAGATACGCAGTATTTT.

The chain links TRBV4-1 to TRBJ1-4; a possible D gene is TRBD1 (6 bases). The CDR3 is 12 amino acids. The V end was cut by 9 bases, the J end by 5 bases, with 10 bases between. Germline-derived CDR1 and CDR2 are MGHRA and YSYEKL. The CDR3 nucleotides read TGCGCCAGTCGCGGGGGCAATGAAAAACTGTTTTTT. Translated: CASRGGNEKLFF.

CDR3 nucleotide sequence: TGTGCCAGCAGCCACGACTTACAAGAGACCCAGTACTTC. Translated, it gives CASSHDLQETQYF. The genes are TRBV7-9 and TRBJ2-5; no firm D call. This CDR3 contains 13 residues. V was shortened by 5 bases and J by 2 bases, with 9 bases between the two germline ends. From germline, CDR1 is SEHNR and CDR2 FQNEAQ (reference sequence).

The chain joins TRBV5-1 to TRBJ2-5; perhaps TRBD2 as D (6 bases). Trimming took 6 bases from V and 2 from J, leaving 14 bases between them. Germline assignment: CDR1 SGHRS and CDR2 YFSETQ. The CDR3 extends over 14 amino acids. CDR3 bases: TGCGCCAGCACTAGCGACTTGTATCAAGAGACCCAGTACTTC. It is translated as CASTSDLYQETQYF. Together with reference TRBV5-1 and TRBJ2-5, the CDR3 gives the full variable domain: KAGVTQTPRYLIKTRGQQVTLSCSPISGHRSVSWYQQTPGQGLQFLFEYFSETQRNKGNFPGRFSGRQFSNSRSEMNVSTLELGDSALYLCASTSDLYQETQYFGPGTRLLVL.

The chain uses TRBV18 and TRBJ1-1; the D gene is possibly TRBD1 (5 bases). The CDR3 totals 13 residues. The ends were cut back, 1 base at V and 5 bases at J, with 8 bases in the middle. Germline lookup yields CDR1 KGHSH and CDR2 LQKENI. The CDR3 nucleotides read TGTGCCAGCTCACCACAGGGGAGGACTGAAGCTTTCTTT. It translates to CASSPQGRTEAFF.

This sequence joins TRBV5-6 and TRBJ2-6, with 7 bases matching TRBD1. Unmatched junction bases numbered 5, after V lost 5 bases and J lost 0 bases. Germline V lookup: CDR1 SGHDT, CDR2 YYEEEE. The CDR3 is made up of 16 amino acids. The chain's CDR3 is CASRSTGISGANVLTF. The CDR3 DNA is TGTGCCAGCAGGTCGACAGGGATCTCTGGGGCCAACGTCCTGACTTTC.

This chain links TRBV5-1 with TRBJ2-3; D is ambiguous. Germline V gives CDR1 SGHRS, CDR2 YFSETQ. V was clipped by 4 bases and J by 3 bases, with 9 bases between them. This CDR3 is built from 13 residues. Here the CDR3 DNA reads TGCGCCAGCAGCCGATTTGTGACAGATACGCAGTATTTT. Translating it yields CASSRFVTDTQYF.

V usage is TRBV7-6 and J usage is TRBJ2-6, with TRBD1 matching over 8 bases. CDR1 and CDR2 (germline): SGHVS, FNYEAQ. The CDR3 contains 20 residues. The V gene end was trimmed by 0 bases and the J gene end by 1 base; junction bases not matched to a gene: 11. CDR3 protein: CASSLAVDSTGVSGANVLTF. CDR3 nucleotide sequence: TGTGCCAGCAGCTTAGCGGTAGACTCGACAGGGGTTTCTGGGGCCAACGTCCTGACTTTC.

The chain is built from TRBV9 and TRBJ2-1; 13 positions match TRBD2. This CDR3 contains 15 residues. J was trimmed by 10 bases and V by 4 bases; bases with no gene match: 8. Germline CDR1 and CDR2: SGDLS and YYNGEE. The CDR3 DNA follows: TGTGCCAGCAGCCCCTGGGCGGGACTAGCGGGAGAGCAGTTCTTC. Its protein is CASSPWAGLAGEQFF.

This clone was detected once. The chain carries TRBV19 and TRBJ2-7; 9 nucleotides align to TRBD2. V lost 4 bases, J lost 6 bases, and 16 bases stayed unmatched. This CDR3 spans 17 amino acids. The germline V gene has CDR1 LNHDA and CDR2 SQIVND (reference sequence). CDR3 region: CASSKAGGPSARIEQYF. The CDR3 DNA sequence: TGTGCCAGTAGTAAGGCGGGAGGGCCATCTGCCCGCATCGAGCAGTACTTC.

This clone was counted once. The chain combines TRBV29-1 with TRBJ1-2; D remains ambiguous. Trimming left V 4 bases short and J 4 bases short, with 10 bases between. The CDR3 is 12 residues long. Germline assignment: CDR1 SQVTM and CDR2 ANQGSEA. The CDR3 region has the DNA TGCAGCGTTGGTTCCAACTTCTATGGCTACACCTTC. Translated: CSVGSNFYGYTF. The full variable domain, in which reference TRBV29-1 and TRBJ1-2 provide the parts outside the CDR3, is SAVISQKPSRDICQRGTSLTIQCQVDSQVTMMFWYRQQPGQSLTLIATANQGSEATYESGFVIDKFPISRPNLTFSTLTVSNMSPEDSSIYLCSVGSNFYGYTFGSGTRLTVV.

The rearrangement uses TRBV11-2 and TRBJ1-4; D ambiguous. The germline CDR1 and CDR2 sequences are SGHAT and FQNNGV. V lost 1 base, J lost 6 bases, and 9 bases lay in between. The CDR3 spans 14 residues. CDR3 sequence reads: CASSLVSLHEKLFF. The CDR3, as DNA: TGTGCCAGCAGCTTAGTTAGTCTTCATGAAAAACTGTTTTTT.

A single count supports this clone. The chain joins TRBV19 to TRBJ2-3, with no clear D. Looked up from germline, CDR1 is LNHDA and CDR2 is SQIVND (reference sequence). V dropped 2 bases and J dropped 5 bases, with 8 bases sitting between them. The CDR3 has 13 amino acids. In nucleotides, the CDR3 is TGTGCCAGTAGTATACTAGTTCAAGATACGCAGTATTTT. It specifies CASSILVQDTQYF. Full variable domain (missing parts from reference TRBV19 and TRBJ2-3): DGGITQSPKYLFRKEGQNVTLSCEQNLNHDAMYWYRQDPGQGLRLIYYSQIVNDFQKGDIAEGYSVSREKKESFPLTVTSAQKNPTAFYLCASSILVQDTQYFGPGTRLTVL.

The J gene is TRBJ2-4, the V gene TRBV5-6; D not certain. The CDR3 consists of 15 residues. V was trimmed by 4 bases and J by 6 bases, leaving 17 bases between them. CDR1 and CDR2 from the germline V gene are SGHDT and YYEEEE. The DNA of the CDR3 is TGTGCCAGCAGCCCGGACCAGACCCGAGGAAACATTCAGTACTTC. Translating gives CASSPDQTRGNIQYF.

This sequence joins TRBV29-1 and TRBJ2-6; 9 bases line up with TRBD1. CDR1 and CDR2 from the germline V gene are SQVTM and ANQGSEA. This CDR3 has 16 residues. After removal of 6 bases from V and 3 bases from J, the junction contained 9 bases not matched to a gene. Here the CDR3 reads CSVAGDRVFGANVLTF. The CDR3 DNA reads TGCAGCGTCGCCGGGGACAGGGTGTTTGGGGCCAACGTCCTGACTTTC.

The genes are TRBV2 and TRBJ2-7, with D perhaps matching TRBD2 (5 bases). Trimming took 3 bases from V and 7 from J, leaving 19 bases between them. This CDR3 has 15 residues. Per germline, CDR1 SNHLY and CDR2 FYNNEI. CDR3 coding DNA: TGTGCCAGCAGTGAGACCAGCGGAAGCTCTTGGGAGCAGTACTTC. It codes for CASSETSGSSWEQYF.

The rearrangement uses TRBV30 and TRBJ1-2; D remains unclear. V was cut by 4 bases and J by 3 bases, with 27 bases left in between. The CDR3 covers 18 residues. Germline values: CDR1 GTSNPN, CDR2 SVGIG (reference sequence). The CDR3 region is CAWTPRMARVPADYGYTF. DNA of the CDR3: TGTGCCTGGACACCCCGAATGGCCCGAGTACCGGCGGACTATGGCTACACCTTC.

The V gene is TRBV9, the J gene TRBJ2-6; tentative D call: TRBD2 (6 bases). Germline loops: CDR1 SGDLS, CDR2 YYNGEE. CDR3 length: 17 amino acids. Deletions cut 3 bases from V and 6 bases from J, with 19 bases between. CDR3 protein: CASSGLDRYYVANVLTF. CDR3 DNA sequence: TGTGCCAGCAGCGGACTAGACCGTTACTACGTGGCCAACGTCCTGACTTTC. The full variable domain, completed using reference TRBV9 and TRBJ2-6, is DSGVTQTPKHLITATGQRVTLRCSPRSGDLSVYWYQQSLDQGLQFLIQYYNGEERAKGNILERFSAQQFPDLHSELNLSSLELGDSALYFCASSGLDRYYVANVLTFGAGSRLTVL.

The chain links TRBV19 to TRBJ2-7; 9 bases map to TRBD2. J gave up 2 bases and V 6 bases, and 5 bases lay outside the gene matches. Germline CDR1 LNHDA, CDR2 SQIVND (reference sequence). This CDR3 contains 14 residues. In DNA form, the CDR3 reads TGTGCCAGTAGATGGTCTAGCGGGACCTACGAGCAGTACTTC. Its translation: CASRWSSGTYEQYF. Full variable domain (missing parts from reference TRBV19 and TRBJ2-7): DGGITQSPKYLFRKEGQNVTLSCEQNLNHDAMYWYRQDPGQGLRLIYYSQIVNDFQKGDIAEGYSVSREKKESFPLTVTSAQKNPTAFYLCASRWSSGTYEQYFGPGTRLTVT.

The chain combines TRBV7-9 with TRBJ2-7; no definite D call. The germline CDR1 and CDR2 sequences are SEHNR and FQNEAQ (reference sequence). Trimming removed 4 bases at V and 5 bases at J, with 9 bases between. The CDR3 covers 12 residues. CDR3 DNA sequence: TGTGCCAGCAGCTCACGAGGTCACGAGCAGTACTTC. As protein: CASSSRGHEQYF.

The chain recombines TRBV6-5 with TRBJ1-5; D call uncertain. The CDR3 runs to 13 residues. Germline V gene lookup returns CDR1 MNHEY and CDR2 SVGAGI. The germline V and J ends were trimmed by 8 bases and 2 bases, with 10 bases remaining between them. CDR3 region: CASSDGGNQPQHF. The CDR3 nucleotides read TGTGCCAGCTCGGACGGGGGCAATCAGCCCCAGCATTTT.

V usage is TRBV5-1 and J usage is TRBJ2-7, with 7 positions matching TRBD1. With V trimmed by 4 bases and J by 5 bases, 12 bases remained unmatched. The CDR3 totals 15 residues. CDR1 and CDR2 from the germline V gene are SGHRS and YFSETQ. CDR3 amino acids: CASSIGTAGGHEQYF. The CDR3, as DNA: TGCGCCAGCAGCATCGGGACAGCCGGCGGTCACGAGCAGTACTTC.

The chain recombines TRBV12-1 with TRBJ2-7; the DNA was not compared with TRBD1, the D call given in the table. TRBV12-1 is annotated as a pseudogene. The CDR3 runs 15 residues. The CDR3 loop reads CASSFWFTTNYEQYF. The CDR3 coding sequence is TGTGCCAGCAGCTTTTGGTTCACAACGAACTACGAGCAGTACTTC.